This T cell receptor beta chain was sequenced in a study of T cell responses to AZD1222 COVID-19 vaccine. The study's findings and limits: Distributed over spike, vaccine-associated CD4 TCRs predominated at 160-218 and 743-854. Among spike-specific TCRs, nearly half reportedly target unmutated variant regions.

Second-dose recipients at about 4 or about 12 weeks were treated as one pooled group. The CDR3 is 14 residues long. Looked up from germline, CDR1 is KGHDR and CDR2 is SFDVKD. The V end was cut by 0 bases, the J end by 4 bases, with 6 bases between. Regarding this clone: Antigen unknown.

Sequenced by immunoSEQ multiplex PCR; TCRdb stores in-frame clones only, minus some. Of about 140,000 clones detected, 85% to 90% appear once; the ten largest clones hold about 3.4%. Sequencing was performed on peripheral blood, taken 28 days after the second AZD1222 dose. This chain joins TRBV24-1 and TRBJ2-1, with D uncertain. This TCR was recovered from an adult who received the AZD1222 COVID-19 vaccine. DNA of the CDR3: TGTGCCACCAGTGATTTGAAACAGTACAATGAGCAGTTCTTC. Translation gives CATSDLKQYNEQFF.